A single sample gave rise to the 30 T cell receptor beta chains below, sequenced in a study of blood T cell repertoires in COVID-19. The data were produced by immunoSEQ multiplex PCR, yet TCRdb's version contains in-frame clones alone and is incomplete. The sample yields about 91,000 clones, 80% to 90% seen once. The specimen sequenced was peripheral blood. The receptor set was obtained from an older woman with acute or convalescent COVID-19.

This clone was seen only a few times. J is TRBJ2-3 and V is TRBV7-9, with D tentatively TRBD2 (6 bases). This CDR3 contains 14 residues. Trimming stripped 5 bases from V and 1 base from J, with 10 bases between. Germline V gene lookup returns CDR1 SEHNR and CDR2 FQNEAQ (reference sequence). The CDR3 loop reads CASSHGGGTDTQYF. The CDR3 bases are TGTGCCAGCAGCCACGGAGGGGGCACAGATACGCAGTATTTT.

V is TRBV9 and J is TRBJ1-4; perhaps TRBD1 as D (5 bases). From germline, CDR1 is SGDLS and CDR2 YYNGEE. Trimming removed 3 bases from V and 5 bases from J, with 14 bases in between. The CDR3 is made up of 15 amino acids. Written as DNA, the CDR3 is TGTGCCAGCAGCGAGGGAGGTCAGGGCAATGAAAAACTGTTTTTT. Encoded protein: CASSEGGQGNEKLFF.

The V call is TRBV11-1, the J call TRBJ2-2, with D hard to call. Germline V gene data show CDR1 as SGHAT and CDR2 as FQDESV (reference sequence). V dropped 0 bases and J dropped 5 bases, with 7 bases sitting between them. The CDR3 covers 14 residues. The CDR3 loop is CASSLALITGELFF. The CDR3 DNA sequence: TGTGCCAGCAGCTTAGCCTTAATTACCGGGGAGCTGTTTTTT. Full variable domain (missing parts from reference TRBV11-1 and TRBJ2-2): EAEVAQSPRYKITEKSQAVAFWCDPISGHATLYWYRQILGQGPELLVQFQDESVVDDSQLPKDRFSAERLKGVDSTLKIQPAELGDSAMYLCASSLALITGELFFGEGSRLTVL.

A single count supports this clone. The rearrangement joins TRBV7-8 to TRBJ2-2, with 8 bases fitting TRBD2. The V gene end was trimmed by 1 base and the J gene end by 4 bases; junction bases not matched to a gene: 11. Germline V CDR1 and CDR2: SGHVS, FQNEAQ. This CDR3 is 18 amino acids long. Here the CDR3 DNA reads TGTGCCAGCAGCTTAGACGGGAGGGCCTCGTTCAGCACCGGGGAGCTGTTTTTT. Amino acids: CASSLDGRASFSTGELFF.

V and J are TRBV18 and TRBJ1-1; maybe TRBD1 (6 bases). Trimming shortened V by 5 bases and J by 1 base, and 8 bases separated the two germline ends. CDR3 size: 13 residues. The V gene's germline CDR1 is KGHSH and CDR2 LQKENI. CDR3 in DNA: TGTGCCAGCTCAATGGGGGCGAACACTGAAGCTTTCTTT. Protein product: CASSMGANTEAFF.

The V gene is TRBV5-4, the J gene TRBJ1-2; TRBD1 matches 9 bases. The germline CDR1 and CDR2 sequences are SGHNT and YYREEE (reference sequence). The V gene end was trimmed by 0 bases and the J gene end by 3 bases; junction bases not matched to a gene: 3. The CDR3 is 15 amino acids. The CDR3 sequence is CASSLEQGAYYGYTF. CDR3 nucleotide sequence: TGTGCCAGCAGCTTGGAACAGGGGGCATACTATGGCTACACCTTC.

This clone is a singleton in its sample. This rearrangement joins TRBV3-1 (or the pseudogene TRBV3-2) to TRBJ2-3; 8 nucleotides line up with TRBD2. The ends lost 2 bases at V and 5 bases at J; junction bases unmatched: 0. The CDR3 is 13 residues long. Germline values: CDR1 LGHDT, CDR2 YNNKEL (reference sequence). The CDR3 loop is CASSQREGDTQYF. Here the CDR3 DNA reads TGTGCCAGCAGCCAACGGGAGGGAGATACGCAGTATTTT.

This chain links TRBV4-1 with TRBJ1-5; D unresolved. Per germline, CDR1 MGHRA and CDR2 YSYEKL. V was trimmed by 0 bases and J by 9 bases, leaving 15 bases between them. This CDR3 is built from 15 residues. The CDR3 bases are TGCGCCAGCAGCCAAGATCCCCAGTCCCAGTGGCCCCAGCATTTT. This encodes CASSQDPQSQWPQHF.

The chain employs TRBV3-1 (or the pseudogene TRBV3-2) and TRBJ1-1; 8 nucleotides agree with TRBD1. V dropped 4 bases and J dropped 2; count of bases not matched to a gene: 6. Per germline, CDR1 LGHDT and CDR2 YNNKEL (reference sequence). The length of the CDR3 is 15 residues. In nucleotides, the CDR3 is TGTGCCAGCAGCCGGCAGGGGGCAGGTAACACTGAAGCTTTCTTT. As protein: CASSRQGAGNTEAFF.

The CDR3 DNA follows: TGTGCCAGCAGCTTATACGGGACAGGGAACGGTCAGCCCCAGCATTTT. It is translated as CASSLYGTGNGQPQHF. The chain links TRBV7-2 to TRBJ1-5, with 9 bases fitting TRBD1. Germline V CDR1 and CDR2: SGHTA, FQGNSA. The CDR3 has 16 amino acids. V gave up 2 bases and J gave up 6 bases; unmatched junction bases: 8.

The chain is built from TRBV7-8 and TRBJ2-3, with 13 bases aligning to TRBD2. V dropped 6 bases and J dropped 3; count of bases not matched to a gene: 6. Germline loops: CDR1 SGHVS, CDR2 FQNEAQ. This CDR3 contains 16 residues. CDR3 sequence (DNA): TGTGCCAGCAGTAGGACTAGCGGGAGTGGAACAGATACGCAGTATTTT. It codes for CASSRTSGSGTDTQYF. The entire variable domain, with the rest obtained from reference TRBV7-8 and TRBJ2-3, is as follows: GAGVSQSPRYKVAKRGQDVALRCDPISGHVSLFWYQQALGQGPEFLTYFQNEAQLDKSGLPSDRFFAERPEGSVSTLKIQRTQQEDSAVYLCASSRTSGSGTDTQYFGPGTRLTVL.

This clone was seen only once. The chain combines TRBV19 with TRBJ2-7; TRBD1 aligns across 7 bases. Germline-derived CDR1 and CDR2 are LNHDA and SQIVND (reference sequence). V was clipped by 5 bases and J by 2 bases; unmatched bases: 9. The CDR3 is 15 residues long. In nucleotides, the CDR3 is TGTGCCAGTAGTCCCGCCGGGACAGTCACCTACGAGCAGTACTTC. Translation gives CASSPAGTVTYEQYF.

V gene TRBV15 combines with J gene TRBJ1-2; D may be TRBD1 (5 bases). The ends were cut back, 5 bases at V and 5 bases at J, with 18 bases in the middle. Germline V gene sequence: CDR1 LNHNV, CDR2 YYDKDF (reference sequence). The CDR3 runs to 15 residues. The CDR3 loop reads CATSDQRGLNYGYTF. Here the CDR3 DNA reads TGTGCCACCAGCGACCAGAGGGGACTTAATTATGGCTACACCTTC.

This sequence joins TRBV27 and TRBJ2-7; 7 bases map to TRBD2. This CDR3 contains 17 residues. Unmatched junction bases numbered 16, after V lost 5 bases and J lost 3 bases. Germline values: CDR1 MNHEY, CDR2 SMNVEV (reference sequence). The CDR3 DNA is TGTGCCAGCAGTAACCCTCCCTGGGCGGGAGAGGTCTACGAGCAGTACTTC. It translates to CASSNPPWAGEVYEQYF.

The chain recombines TRBV28 with TRBJ1-3; the D is unclear. Between the trimmed V and J ends, which lost 2 bases and 1 base, there was a span of 9 bases. Germline-derived CDR1 and CDR2 are MDHEN and SYDVKM. The CDR3 length is 15 residues. The CDR3 sequence: CASSLGSGSGNTIYF. CDR3 sequence (DNA): TGTGCCAGCAGTTTAGGGTCCGGGTCTGGAAACACCATATATTTT.

This rearrangement joins TRBV19 to TRBJ2-1; 9 bases are shared with TRBD1. V shed 8 bases and J 6 bases; nucleotides not matched to a gene: 14. Germline-derived CDR1 and CDR2 are LNHDA and SQIVND (reference sequence). The CDR3 spans 16 residues. For the CDR3, the DNA is TGTGCCAGTTCAGCCACACCGGGACAGGGACTCAATGAGCAGTTCTTC. This codes for CASSATPGQGLNEQFF.

V gene TRBV9 combines with J gene TRBJ2-7, with 14 bases fitting TRBD2. V shed 1 base, J shed 0 bases, and the junction held 6 bases outside the gene matches. This CDR3 has 18 amino acids. Germline assignment: CDR1 SGDLS and CDR2 YYNGEE. CDR3 bases: TGTGCCAGCAGCGTACAGGGACTAGCGGGGGATTACTCCTACGAGCAGTACTTC. It translates to CASSVQGLAGDYSYEQYF.

V usage is TRBV29-1 and J usage is TRBJ2-3; 8 nucleotides match TRBD2. V shed 7 bases and J 6 bases; nucleotides not matched to a gene: 12. The germline V gene encodes CDR1 SQVTM and CDR2 ANQGSEA. This CDR3 is 14 amino acids long. The CDR3 loop reads CSASRGGATDTQYF. The CDR3 bases are TGCAGCGCCAGTCGGGGGGGGGCGACGGATACGCAGTATTTT.

The rearrangement uses TRBV28 and TRBJ1-3; 8 bases are shared with TRBD1. The CDR3 spans 17 residues. V lost 7 bases and J lost 0; bases outside the gene matches: 11. The germline gives CDR1 MDHEN, CDR2 SYDVKM. CDR3 region: CASTRRQGSHSGNTIYF. The CDR3 DNA reads TGTGCCAGCACCCGACGACAGGGGTCCCACTCTGGAAACACCATATATTTT.

J is TRBJ2-2 and V is TRBV19; tentatively, D is TRBD1 (5 bases). The V end was cut by 7 bases, the J end by 2 bases, with 11 bases between. Germline V CDR1 and CDR2: LNHDA, SQIVND (reference sequence). The CDR3 length is 14 residues. The CDR3, as DNA: TGTGCCAGTATTGGCCAGGGAAACACCGGGGAGCTGTTTTTT. Residues: CASIGQGNTGELFF.

The chain couples TRBV5-1 to TRBJ1-1; 10 bases are shared with TRBD1. The CDR3 covers 16 residues. V was pared by 4 bases and J by 1 base, with 7 bases of the junction left unmatched. Germline values: CDR1 SGHRS, CDR2 YFSETQ. The CDR3 DNA sequence: TGCGCCAGCAGCCCGACAGGGGGCGCGGAGAACACTGAAGCTTTCTTT. Translating gives CASSPTGGAENTEAFF.

This chain's CDR3 is CASSRFSGQREETQYF. The CDR3 bases are TGTGCCAGCAGCCGCTTCTCGGGACAGCGGGAAGAGACCCAGTACTTC. The chain carries TRBV14 and TRBJ2-5, with D possibly TRBD1 on 7 matching bases. Germline CDR1 is SGHDN and CDR2 is FVKESK. This CDR3 is 16 amino acids long. The V end was cut by 4 bases, the J end by 3 bases, with 18 bases between.

This chain links TRBV6-5 with TRBJ2-7; perhaps TRBD2 as D (5 bases). CDR1 is MNHEY and CDR2 is SVGAGI in the germline V gene. The CDR3 spans 15 residues. The V and J ends lost 5 bases and 3 bases respectively, with 17 bases between them. CDR3 protein: CASSTPRTGNYEQYF. The CDR3 DNA reads as TGTGCCAGCAGTACCCCCCGGACGGGAAACTACGAGCAGTACTTC.

V and J are TRBV14 and TRBJ2-1; 12 positions agree with TRBD2. V shed 4 bases and J 4 bases; nucleotides not matched to a gene: 11. The CDR3 loop spans 18 amino acids. Germline CDR1 is SGHDN and CDR2 is FVKESK. The CDR3 is CASSPKTSGRSGYNEQFF. CDR3 coding DNA: TGTGCCAGCAGCCCCAAGACTAGCGGGAGAAGCGGTTACAATGAGCAGTTCTTC.

V usage is TRBV5-4 and J usage is TRBJ1-1, with D unclear. Trimming removed 3 bases from V and 4 bases from J, with 16 bases in between. CDR3 length: 15 amino acids. Germline CDR1 reads SGHNT; CDR2 reads YYREEE (reference sequence). The CDR3 spells CASSSQSGEGTEAFF. CDR3 DNA: TGTGCCAGCAGCTCTCAATCCGGCGAGGGCACTGAAGCTTTCTTT.

This chain links TRBV6-5 with TRBJ2-7; 7 bases are a match to TRBD1. The CDR3 contains 13 residues. Trimming at V came to 7 bases and at J to 6 bases, leaving 9 bases not matched to a gene. The germline CDR1 and CDR2 sequences are MNHEY and SVGAGI. The chain's CDR3 is CASNRQGKGEQYF. In DNA, the CDR3 is TGTGCCAGCAATCGACAGGGAAAAGGCGAGCAGTACTTC.

In this sample, this clone turned up once. CDR3 protein: CASRKGRDSYNEQFF. The CDR3, as DNA: TGTGCCAGCAGGAAGGGTCGGGACTCCTACAATGAGCAGTTCTTC. V usage is TRBV2 and J usage is TRBJ2-1, with TRBD2 as a possible D gene (5 bases). CDR1 SNHLY and CDR2 FYNNEI come from the germline V gene. The length of the CDR3 is 15 residues. V was trimmed by 6 bases and J by 0 bases, leaving 12 bases between them.

The rearrangement uses TRBV7-8 and TRBJ2-5; 12 positions match TRBD1. The CDR3 sequence is 17 residues long. Germline CDR1 SGHVS, CDR2 FQNEAQ. The V segment lost 5 bases and the J segment 3 bases; nucleotides outside the gene matches: 10. Here the CDR3 DNA reads TGTGCCAGCAGCGCACAACGGGACAGGGGGCCCGAAGAGACCCAGTACTTC. Translation: CASSAQRDRGPEETQYF.

The chain uses TRBV5-4 and TRBJ2-1, with TRBD2 matching 7 bases. Losses at the gene ends were 1 base for V and 7 bases for J; bases not matched to a gene: 8. The CDR3 covers 15 residues. Germline V lookup: CDR1 SGHNT, CDR2 YYREEE (reference sequence). CDR3 loop: CASSLIERGMNEQFF. As DNA, the CDR3 is TGTGCCAGCAGCTTGATCGAGCGGGGAATGAATGAGCAGTTCTTC.

There are many counts of this clone. This rearrangement joins TRBV27 to TRBJ2-3, with 10 bases lining up with TRBD1. V lost 3 bases and J lost 3; bases outside the gene matches: 9. CDR3 length: 17 amino acids. Germline V gives CDR1 MNHEY, CDR2 SMNVEV (reference sequence). CDR3 in DNA: TGTGCCAGCAGTTTTAAGCGACAGGGGGCGAGGACAGATACGCAGTATTTT. Translation: CASSFKRQGARTDTQYF.